The 27 T cell receptor beta chains given below trace back to one sample, sequenced in a study of cytomegalovirus exposure and HLA in healthy donors. Primers included in the PCR were 60 Vbeta and 13 Jbeta primers. The method was immunoSEQ multiplex PCR; TCRdb's version includes in-frame clones alone and lacks a portion of them. Of over 40,000 clones detected, roughly nine tenths appear once; the ten largest clones hold 8%. Sequenced: PBMCs. These receptors were collected from a woman aged 40-49 years in good health and CMV-seropositive.

This chain links TRBV19 with TRBJ2-5, with TRBD1 identical over 8 bases. Losses at the gene ends were 7 bases for V and 11 bases for J; bases not matched to a gene: 15. The CDR3 is 14 residues long. Germline values: CDR1 LNHDA, CDR2 SQIVND (reference sequence). In DNA form, the CDR3 reads TGTGCCAGTAAAGTGAGGCAGGGGGCTCAGGAGCAGTACTTC. Amino acid sequence: CASKVRQGAQEQYF. Complete variable domain (other parts from reference TRBV19 and TRBJ2-5): DGGITQSPKYLFRKEGQNVTLSCEQNLNHDAMYWYRQDPGQGLRLIYYSQIVNDFQKGDIAEGYSVSREKKESFPLTVTSAQKNPTAFYLCASKVRQGAQEQYFGPGTRLLVL.

CDR3 residues: CSVGGPGTGELFF. The CDR3 nucleotides are TGCAGCGTCGGGGGGCCTGGCACCGGGGAGCTGTTTTTT. This sequence joins TRBV29-1 and TRBJ2-2; tentatively, D is TRBD2 (7 bases). The CDR3 consists of 13 residues. Germline CDR1 is SQVTM and CDR2 is ANQGSEA. V was pared by 6 bases and J by 4 bases, with 12 bases between.

V usage is TRBV4-2 and J usage is TRBJ2-7; 8 bases map to TRBD2. This CDR3 spans 14 amino acids. Germline CDR1 LGHNA, CDR2 YNFKEQ. The V and J ends lost 4 bases and 7 bases, in that order; junction bases with no gene match: 9. The CDR3 sequence is CASSRDSGIVEQYF. The CDR3, as DNA: TGTGCCAGCAGCCGAGATAGCGGGATTGTTGAGCAGTACTTC.

J is TRBJ1-5 and V is TRBV5-1; D might be TRBD1 (5 bases). Germline assignment: CDR1 SGHRS and CDR2 YFSETQ. V lost 4 bases to trimming and J lost 5 bases, with 19 bases between them. The CDR3 length is 16 residues. The CDR3 protein is CASSKGGGEGYQPQHF. The CDR3 DNA reads TGCGCCAGCAGCAAGGGAGGAGGGGAGGGGTATCAGCCCCAGCATTTT.

The V and J genes are TRBV6-1 and TRBJ2-6; 7 nucleotides agree with TRBD1. Germline loops: CDR1 MNHNS, CDR2 SASEGT. This CDR3 contains 16 residues. J was trimmed by 0 bases and V by 4 bases; bases with no gene match: 3. Written as DNA, the CDR3 is TGTGCCAGCAGTGTGGACAGGAGCTCTGGGGCCAACGTCCTGACTTTC. As protein: CASSVDRSSGANVLTF.

This sequence joins TRBV11-2 and TRBJ1-4, with 9 bases identical to TRBD1. V lost 5 bases to trimming and J lost 7 bases; unmatched junction nucleotides: 8. The CDR3 consists of 15 residues. Per the germline V gene, CDR1 is SGHAT and CDR2 is FQNNGV. CDR3 loop: CASSINRGRTEKLFF. CDR3 coding DNA: TGTGCCAGCAGCATTAACAGGGGGCGGACTGAAAAACTGTTTTTT.

CDR3 nucleotides: TGTGCCAGCAGGGGGCCGTATAGCAATCAGCCCCAGCATTTT. This gives the protein CASRGPYSNQPQHF. J is TRBJ1-5 and V is TRBV2; TRBD1 might be the D (5 bases). The germline gives CDR1 SNHLY, CDR2 FYNNEI. The CDR3 consists of 14 residues. V was shortened by 6 bases and J by 0 bases, with 9 bases between the two germline ends.

This chain links TRBV19 with TRBJ1-1, with 7 bases fitting TRBD1. The CDR3 totals 15 residues. Germline V gives CDR1 LNHDA, CDR2 SQIVND (reference sequence). After removal of 3 bases from V and 1 base from J, the junction contained 5 bases not matched to a gene. For the CDR3, the DNA is TGTGCCAGTAGTATCGACAGGGCCGGGAACACTGAAGCTTTCTTT. This gives the protein CASSIDRAGNTEAFF.

DNA of the CDR3: TGTGCCAGCAGTTTAGGGCAGACGGCTAACTATGGCTACACCTTC. Its protein product is CASSLGQTANYGYTF. V and J are TRBV27 and TRBJ1-2; D is unresolved. This CDR3 comprises 15 residues. CDR1 is MNHEY, CDR2 SMNVEV, per germline (reference sequence). Trimming removed 2 bases at V and 0 bases at J, with 10 bases between.

The J gene is TRBJ2-1, the V gene TRBV7-6; possible D gene TRBD1, 5 bases. This CDR3 region has 12 residues. V was clipped by 7 bases and J by 5 bases, with 9 bases between them. Germline CDR1 SGHVS, CDR2 FNYEAQ. Here the CDR3 DNA reads TGTGCCAGCAATTGGGGCAACAATGAGCAGTTCTTC. Encoded protein: CASNWGNNEQFF.

The CDR3 bases are TGTGCCAGCTCGACAGGGTTAGCAGATACGCAGTATTTT. It translates to CASSTGLADTQYF. The chain uses TRBV28 and TRBJ2-3, with 7 bases fitting TRBD1. Germline V gene data show CDR1 as MDHEN and CDR2 as SYDVKM. V lost 8 bases, J lost 4 bases, and 6 bases stayed unmatched. The CDR3 runs 13 residues. The full variable domain, its missing parts supplied by reference TRBV28 and TRBJ2-3, is DVKVTQSSRYLVKRTGEKVFLECVQDMDHENMFWYRQDPGLGLRLIYFSYDVKMKEKGDIPEGYSVSREKKERFSLILESASTNQTSMYLCASSTGLADTQYFGPGTRLTVL.

This chain connects TRBV19 to TRBJ2-3, with 11 bases identical to TRBD2. Germline CDR1 LNHDA, CDR2 SQIVND (reference sequence). The ends lost 3 bases at V and 4 bases at J; junction bases unmatched: 6. The CDR3 length is 16 residues. CDR3 bases: TGTGCCAGTAGTATGAGGGGACTAGCGGCGGCAGATACGCAGTATTTT. Protein: CASSMRGLAAADTQYF.

The J gene is TRBJ1-2, the V gene TRBV19; 9 bases match TRBD1. V was pared by 7 bases and J by 1 base, with 7 bases of the junction left unmatched. The CDR3 extends over 15 amino acids. CDR1 LNHDA and CDR2 SQIVND come from the germline V gene (reference sequence). The CDR3 coding sequence is TGTGCCAGTACCCCCGGGACAGGGCTTAACTATGGCTACACCTTC. Its protein is CASTPGTGLNYGYTF.

CDR3 nucleotide sequence: TGTGCCAGCAGTTTATCGAGCGGGTTGCGAGGCTACACCTTC. It is translated as CASSLSSGLRGYTF. The rearrangement joins TRBV27 to TRBJ1-2; D is uncertain. V lost 0 bases to trimming and J lost 8 bases, with 13 bases between them. CDR3 length: 14 residues. Germline V gene sequence: CDR1 MNHEY, CDR2 SMNVEV (reference sequence).

DNA for the CDR3: TGTGCCAGCAAGGGGGCGGCTGGCTACACCTTC. It encodes CASKGAAGYTF. The V call is TRBV2, the J call TRBJ1-2, with 7 bases lining up with TRBD1. Germline V gene sequence: CDR1 SNHLY, CDR2 FYNNEI. The CDR3 contains 11 residues. With V trimmed by 7 bases and J by 7 bases, 3 bases remained unmatched.

This rearrangement joins TRBV28 to TRBJ2-5; 7 bases agree with TRBD1. TRBJ2-7 explains the end of the DNA better; the J call may be wrong. CDR1 and CDR2 (germline): MDHEN, SYDVKM. This CDR3 is built from 15 residues. Here the CDR3 DNA reads TGTGCCAGCGCGTCAGCCGGGACAGCGCACTACGAGCAGTACTTC. It codes for CASASAGTAHYEQYF.

The V gene is TRBV29-1, the J gene TRBJ2-2, with D tentatively TRBD1 (5 bases). CDR1 and CDR2 from the germline V gene are SQVTM and ANQGSEA. The CDR3 loop spans 13 amino acids. V lost 1 base and J 9 bases, leaving 12 bases between the germline ends. The CDR3 loop is CSVEGGATRELFF. CDR3 DNA sequence: TGCAGCGTTGAAGGGGGCGCGACCCGGGAGCTGTTTTTT.

The rearrangement uses TRBV5-6 and TRBJ2-7, with 9 bases that match TRBD1. This CDR3 is built from 16 residues. Germline loops: CDR1 SGHDT, CDR2 YYEEEE. The ends lost 3 bases at V and 2 bases at J; junction bases unmatched: 9. The CDR3 reads CASSSPGTGTTYEQYF. For the CDR3, the DNA is TGTGCCAGCAGCTCACCCGGGACAGGGACCACCTACGAGCAGTACTTC.

This rearrangement joins TRBV6-5 to TRBJ2-7, with TRBD2 matching over 8 bases. Germline V lookup: CDR1 MNHEY, CDR2 SVGAGI. Unmatched junction bases numbered 9, after V lost 10 bases and J lost 1 base. The CDR3 extends over 14 amino acids. The CDR3 here is CATFSSGSSYEQYF. CDR3 DNA sequence: TGTGCCACCTTTTCTAGCGGGTCTTCCTACGAGCAGTACTTC.

This clone was recorded a few times. The CDR3 sequence is CASSFRLAVTYEQYF. CDR3 nucleotides: TGTGCCAGCAGTTTCCGACTAGCGGTTACCTACGAGCAGTACTTC. The chain couples TRBV27 to TRBJ2-5; 9 nucleotides match TRBD2. The DNA end lines up better with TRBJ2-7; the J call may be wrong. Germline CDR1 is MNHEY and CDR2 is SMNVEV (reference sequence). The CDR3 runs 15 residues.

The table lists this clone with a few counts. The V and J genes are TRBV28 and TRBJ2-7, with 8 bases aligning to TRBD2. This CDR3 contains 15 residues. The V and J ends lost 6 bases and 3 bases, in that order; junction bases with no gene match: 10. The germline V gene has CDR1 MDHEN and CDR2 SYDVKM. CDR3 coding DNA: TGTGCCAGCAGCCCCCCCGGGGGGGGTGACTACGAGCAGTACTTC. As protein: CASSPPGGGDYEQYF.

V and J are TRBV7-9 and TRBJ2-1, with D possibly matching TRBD1 (5 bases). From germline, CDR1 is SEHNR and CDR2 FQNEAQ (reference sequence). Trimming pared 5 bases from V and 9 bases from J, leaving 11 bases between. The length of the CDR3 is 12 residues. The CDR3 region has the DNA TGTGCCAGCAGCGGGGCAAGGGGTGAGCAGTTCTTC. Its protein product is CASSGARGEQFF.

As DNA, the CDR3 is TGTGCCACACACGGGGAGGTAGCGGGCCCCTACGAGCAGTACTTC. This sequence encodes CATHGEVAGPYEQYF. V is TRBV25-1 and J is TRBJ2-5; TRBD2 matches 7 bases. The last part of the DNA fits TRBJ2-7 better; the J call may be wrong. Germline loops: CDR1 MGHDK, CDR2 SYGVNS. The CDR3 is 15 amino acids.

V is TRBV7-6 and J is TRBJ2-5; 9 bases map to TRBD1. Germline values: CDR1 SGHVS, CDR2 FNYEAQ. The CDR3 is made up of 21 amino acids. Trimming removed 5 bases from V and 5 bases from J; junction bases left unmatched: 27. CDR3 nucleotide sequence: TGTGCCAGCAGCAACCCCCTCTCCAACCCGGACAGGGGTGAATCGTCGGAGACCCAGTACTTC. Translated: CASSNPLSNPDRGESSETQYF.

The chain uses TRBV2 and TRBJ2-3, with a weak D call TRBD2 (5 bases). The germline gives CDR1 SNHLY, CDR2 FYNNEI. The CDR3 is 15 residues long. Trimming left V 1 base short and J 0 bases short, with 8 bases between. DNA of the CDR3: TGTGCCAGCAGTGAAGGGACTTCCAGCACAGATACGCAGTATTTT. This gives the protein CASSEGTSSTDTQYF.

This clone showed up just a few times. The chain is built from TRBV25-1 and TRBJ2-3; 8 bases match TRBD1. V shed 8 bases, J shed 1 base, and the junction held 2 bases outside the gene matches. The CDR3 spans 13 residues. Per germline, CDR1 MGHDK and CDR2 SYGVNS. The CDR3 loop reads CASSTGGTDTQYF. In nucleotides, the CDR3 is TGTGCCAGCTCGACAGGGGGCACAGATACGCAGTATTTT.

CDR3 sequence: CASSPLGERDLDEQFF. CDR3 sequence (DNA): TGTGCCAGCAGCCCCCTGGGGGAGCGGGATTTGGATGAGCAGTTCTTC. The rearrangement joins TRBV9 to TRBJ2-1; TRBD2 aligns across 7 bases. CDR3 length: 16 residues. V was pared by 4 bases and J by 8 bases, with 15 bases of the junction left unmatched. Germline CDR1 SGDLS, CDR2 YYNGEE.